These T cell receptor beta chains were read from a single sample in a study of blood T cells in healthy people across ages. One entry per CDR3 protein results from TCRdb running MiXCR on the 5' RACE reads. This sample has approximately 940,000 distinct CDR3 sequences, with roughly 50% found just once. Sequences were obtained from blood. The receptors stem from a man aged 25 to 45 in good health. The CDR3 runs from the conserved cysteine through the conserved F or W.

V gene,J gene,CDR3 protein
TRBV6-5,TRBJ1-5,CASSPNRQFSNQPQHF
TRBV7-2,TRBJ2-3,CASSLSLGDTQYF
TRBV2,TRBJ2-5,CASSEGTGLAYQETQYF
TRBV4-2,TRBJ1-2,CASSQDGQGWDYGYTF
TRBV7-2,TRBJ2-3,CASSSVAGGPQDTQYF
TRBV27,TRBJ1-4,CASWGRGNEKLFF
TRBV28,TRBJ1-3,CASSRGYTIYF
TRBV5-1,TRBJ2-7,CASSLGAGGPNEQYF
TRBV9,TRBJ2-1,CASSARGDLRVDEQFF
TRBV20-1,TRBJ2-3,CSPRTSDTDTQYF
TRBV4-2,TRBJ2-4,CASSQDWEQAKNIQYF
TRBV27,TRBJ1-2,CASSPSTAYLNYGYTF
TRBV20-1,TRBJ1-2,CSAVDREDYGYTF
TRBV9,TRBJ2-1,CASSVAGEIYNEQFF
TRBV7-9,TRBJ2-5,CASSLALGQQQETQYF
TRBV5-1,TRBJ2-3,CASSSEGAGRRAGGRGDTQYF
TRBV4-2,TRBJ2-3,CASSQGQRGGADTQYF
TRBV6-5,TRBJ2-4,CASSYLRREGPKGNIQYF
TRBV9,TRBJ2-1,CASSITSGDRYYNEQFF
TRBV6-2/TRBV6-3,TRBJ1-5,CASSDRGNQPQHF
TRBV7-9,TRBJ2-3,CASSRSDMQYF
TRBV29-1,TRBJ1-2,CSVSRSDGYTF
TRBV20-1,TRBJ2-7,CSAAPGADYEQYF
TRBV4-3,TRBJ1-1,CASSQSGRGANTEAFF